This is a list of T cell receptor beta chains from one sample in a study of T cell responses to AZD1222 COVID-19 vaccine. The data were produced by immunoSEQ multiplex PCR, yet TCRdb's version contains in-frame clones alone and is incomplete. The sample contains about 160,000 clones, around 87% of which appear only once. Sequencing used peripheral blood, obtained on day 0 of AZD1222 vaccination. The receptors come from an adult in good health. The CDR3 runs from the conserved cysteine through the conserved F or W. A D gene is named only where the DNA matches it firmly. Clone size, where shown, is once, few, many, or a class for clones that have expanded.

size	V	J	D	CDR3	DNA
.	TRBV5-1	TRBJ2-1	TRBD2	CASSFQAGAYNEQFF	TGCGCCAGCAGCTTTCAGGCGGGGGCCTACAATGAGCAGTTCTTC
.	TRBV5-1	TRBJ2-1	.	CASRVLAYNEQFF	TGCGCCAGCAGAGTTCTCGCCTACAATGAGCAGTTCTTC
.	TRBV11-2	TRBJ1-2	.	CASNIDLNYGYTF	TGTGCCAGCAATATTGACCTAAACTATGGCTACACCTTC
.	TRBV27	TRBJ1-2	.	CASSPPREGAGGYTF	TGTGCCAGCAGTCCCCCCCGTGAGGGCGCCGGGGGCTACACCTTC
few	TRBV7-3	TRBJ2-5	TRBD2	CASSRGAGAQTQYF	TGTGCCAGCAGCCGCGGTGCGGGAGCGCAGACCCAGTACTTC
.	TRBV7-9	TRBJ1-6	.	CASSSLSGVGYNSPLHF	TGTGCCAGCAGCTCCCTGTCTGGGGTCGGGTATAATTCACCCCTCCACTTT
.	TRBV27	TRBJ1-2	TRBD1	CASSSQGMDGYTF	TGTGCCAGCAGTTCACAGGGGATGGATGGCTACACCTTC
.	TRBV6-4	TRBJ1-4	.	CASSEGPGHQEKLFF	TGTGCCAGCAGCGAAGGACCGGGACACCAGGAAAAACTGTTTTTT
.	TRBV7-9	TRBJ1-1	.	CASSPTWREAFF	TGTGCCAGCAGCCCTACCTGGCGGGAAGCTTTCTTT
.	TRBV10-3	TRBJ2-7	.	CASTSGNSYEQYF	TGTGCCAGCACTTCCGGGAATTCCTACGAGCAGTACTTC
.	TRBV5-4	TRBJ2-5	.	CASTNDGDGETQYF	TGTGCCAGCACCAACGACGGGGACGGGGAGACCCAGTACTTC
.	TRBV12-3/TRBV12-4	TRBJ1-3	TRBD1	CASSMGQGNTIYF	TGTGCCAGCAGTATGGGACAGGGTAACACCATATATTTT
.	TRBV7-2	TRBJ2-7	TRBD1	CASSLAGGQGYEQYF	TGTGCCAGCAGCTTAGCGGGGGGACAGGGTTACGAGCAGTACTTC
.	TRBV2	TRBJ1-1	TRBD1	CASSGFSTGLMAEAFF	TGTGCCAGCAGTGGTTTTTCGACAGGGTTGATGGCTGAAGCTTTCTTT
.	TRBV19	TRBJ2-3	.	CASSLGGPSITSTDTQYF	TGTGCCAGTAGCCTCGGCGGGCCTAGCATAACCAGCACAGATACGCAGTATTTT
.	TRBV14	TRBJ1-1	.	CASSQEMNTEAFF	TGTGCCAGCAGCCAAGAAATGAACACTGAAGCTTTCTTT
.	TRBV9	TRBJ1-1	TRBD1	CASSVGDSRIEAFF	TGTGCCAGCAGCGTAGGGGACAGCAGAATTGAAGCTTTCTTT
.	TRBV19	TRBJ2-1	.	CASSIELSYNEQFF	TGTGCCAGTAGTATAGAACTCTCCTACAATGAGCAGTTCTTC
.	TRBV5-6	TRBJ2-1	.	CASSLYWAAYNEQFF	TGTGCCAGCAGCTTGTACTGGGCGGCCTACAATGAGCAGTTCTTC
.	TRBV18	TRBJ1-2	.	CASSTGSGGYGYTF	TGTGCCAGCTCTACAGGGTCCGGCGGCTATGGCTACACCTTC
.	TRBV19	TRBJ2-7	.	CASSIGAGSSYEQYF	TGTGCCAGTAGTATAGGCGCGGGGAGCTCCTACGAGCAGTACTTC
few	TRBV7-9	TRBJ1-4	.	CASSLQGSGKLFF	TGTGCCAGCAGCTTACAGGGCTCAGGAAAACTGTTTTTT
.	TRBV5-6	TRBJ1-5	.	CASSLGSDQPQHF	TGTGCCAGCAGCTTGGGATCTGATCAGCCCCAGCATTTT
.	TRBV10-3	TRBJ2-2	TRBD1	CAISGGRDRGLGELFF	TGTGCCATCAGTGGGGGCCGGGACAGGGGTCTCGGGGAGCTGTTTTTT
.	TRBV7-9	TRBJ2-3	.	CASSLADGTSTDTQYF	TGTGCCAGCAGCTTAGCGGACGGTACTAGCACAGATACGCAGTATTTT
.	TRBV24-1	TRBJ2-2	TRBD2	CATSYSGGANTGELFF	TGTGCCACCAGTTATTCGGGAGGGGCCAACACCGGGGAGCTGTTTTTT
.	TRBV2	TRBJ1-6	.	CASSEGYSNSPLHF	TGTGCCAGCAGTGAAGGCTACAGCAATTCACCCCTCCACTTT
.	TRBV7-9	TRBJ1-6	.	CASSLAMRIDNSPLHF	TGTGCCAGCAGCTTAGCAATGAGGATCGATAATTCACCCCTCCACTTT
few	TRBV2	TRBJ2-7	.	CASSEAYEQYF	TGTGCCAGCAGTGAGGCCTACGAGCAGTACTTC
.	TRBV6-5	TRBJ1-3	.	CASSHPGSGNTIYF	TGTGCCAGCAGTCACCCCGGATCTGGAAACACCATATATTTT
.	TRBV6-5	TRBJ2-2	.	CASSPVPSGELFF	TGTGCCAGCAGCCCGGTGCCGTCCGGGGAGCTGTTTTTT
.	TRBV4-2	TRBJ2-3	.	CASSQEARVSTDTQYF	TGTGCCAGCAGCCAAGAGGCCAGGGTCAGCACAGATACGCAGTATTTT
.	TRBV27	TRBJ1-2	.	CASSEDMEGYTF	TGTGCCAGCAGTGAGGATATGGAGGGCTACACCTTC
.	TRBV3-1/TRBV3-2	TRBJ1-6	TRBD1	CASSRVAGTGNSPLHF	TGTGCCAGCAGCCGAGTAGCCGGGACAGGGAATTCACCCCTCCACTTT
.	TRBV10-3	TRBJ1-2	TRBD1	CAIGYSGQGANYGYTF	TGTGCCATCGGATATTCAGGACAGGGGGCCAACTATGGCTACACCTTC
.	TRBV28	TRBJ2-3	TRBD1	CATTGTGGADTQYF	TGTGCCACCACCGGGACAGGGGGCGCAGATACGCAGTATTTT
.	TRBV12-3/TRBV12-4	TRBJ2-7	.	CASSRGGYEQYF	TGTGCCAGCAGTCGTGGGGGTTACGAGCAGTACTTC
once	TRBV9	TRBJ2-3	TRBD1	CASSVGQGSTDTQYF	TGTGCCAGCAGCGTCGGACAGGGGAGCACAGATACGCAGTATTTT
.	TRBV6-5	TRBJ1-6	.	CASREGGEGSPLHF	TGTGCCAGTAGGGAGGGGGGTGAGGGTTCACCCCTCCACTTT
.	TRBV10-3	TRBJ2-5	.	CAISEYSAGETQYF	TGTGCCATCAGTGAGTACTCGGCCGGGGAGACCCAGTACTTC
.	TRBV5-6	TRBJ1-6	.	CASSLENSPLHF	TGTGCCAGCAGCTTGGAGAATTCACCCCTCCACTTT
once	TRBV6-1	TRBJ1-5	.	CASSEPGSGNQPQHF	TGTGCCAGCAGTGAACCAGGGTCGGGGAATCAGCCCCAGCATTTT
.	TRBV4-2	TRBJ2-3	TRBD2	CASSQVSGAPGTDTQYF	TGTGCCAGCAGCCAAGTTAGCGGGGCCCCCGGCACAGATACGCAGTATTTT
.	TRBV2	TRBJ1-2	TRBD1	CASQGQGVVGYTF	TGTGCCAGCCAGGGACAGGGTGTTGTTGGCTACACCTTC
.	TRBV2	TRBJ2-2	.	CASTRDLPAGELFF	TGTGCCAGCACCCGGGACTTACCGGCCGGGGAGCTGTTTTTT
.	TRBV6-5	TRBJ1-1	.	CASTLQYSGITEAFF	TGTGCCAGCACCCTCCAATACTCCGGGATCACTGAAGCTTTCTTT
.	TRBV5-1	TRBJ1-3	.	CASSLVGAGNTIYF	TGCGCCAGCAGCTTGGTCGGGGCTGGAAACACCATATATTTT
.	TRBV7-3	TRBJ2-2	.	CASSVGGSNTGELFF	TGTGCCAGCAGCGTTGGGGGATCGAACACCGGGGAGCTGTTTTTT